Listed below are T cell receptor beta chains from one sample, sequenced in a study of cytomegalovirus exposure and HLA in healthy donors. Data came from immunoSEQ multiplex PCR; TCRdb stores just in-frame clones and leaves some out. The sample yields under 200,000 clones, roughly nine tenths seen once. Sequenced material: PBMCs. These receptors all come from a man between 18 and 35 years old in good health and CMV-seropositive. CDR3s include the opening cysteine and the closing phenylalanine or tryptophan. D genes are given only for firm matches. Clone size is given for some rows only: seen once, a few or many times, or a class if the clone is expanded.

v_call	clone_size	j_call	d_call	cdr3_aa	cdr3_nt
TRBV19	few	TRBJ1-1	.	CASSIAAVNTEAFF	TGTGCCAGTAGTATAGCGGCGGTGAACACTGAAGCTTTCTTT
TRBV15	.	TRBJ1-2	.	CATSRDMSSYPHGYTF	TGTGCCACCAGCAGAGATATGAGTTCCTACCCGCATGGCTACACCTTC
TRBV2	.	TRBJ2-7	.	CASSGRAGLSYEQYF	TGTGCCAGCAGTGGACGGGCGGGACTCTCCTACGAGCAGTACTTC
TRBV28	.	TRBJ1-2	TRBD1	CASSFGGQAYYTF	TGTGCCAGCAGTTTCGGAGGACAGGCATACTACACCTTC
TRBV9	.	TRBJ2-2	TRBD1	CASGEWTGDTGELFF	TGTGCCAGCGGCGAATGGACAGGGGACACCGGGGAGCTGTTTTTT
TRBV6-5	.	TRBJ2-5	TRBD1	CASSYGDRMEETQYF	TGTGCCAGCAGTTACGGGGACAGGATGGAGGAGACCCAGTACTTC
TRBV11-3	.	TRBJ2-3	TRBD1	CASSFTGGDTQYF	TGTGCCAGCAGCTTTACAGGGGGAGATACGCAGTATTTT
TRBV15	.	TRBJ2-7	TRBD1	CATIRDRGPYEQYF	TGTGCCACCATTAGGGACAGGGGCCCCTACGAGCAGTACTTC
TRBV6-5	.	TRBJ2-7	.	CASSQGPLEYF	TGTGCCAGCAGCCAGGGCCCGTTAGAGTACTTC
TRBV6-5	.	TRBJ2-7	.	CASSLYKGNEQYF	TGTGCCAGCAGTTTATACAAGGGGAACGAGCAGTACTTC
TRBV11-2	.	TRBJ2-1	.	CASSLGLASSYNEQFF	TGTGCCAGCAGCTTAGGCCTAGCTAGCTCCTACAATGAGCAGTTCTTC
TRBV19	few	TRBJ2-7	TRBD2	CASSTGLENEQYF	TGTGCCAGTAGTACCGGACTAGAGAACGAGCAGTACTTC
TRBV7-2	.	TRBJ2-5	.	CASSLDTGVQTQYF	TGTGCCAGCAGCTTAGATACGGGGGTACAGACCCAGTACTTC
TRBV4-1	.	TRBJ2-7	.	CASSPRLSYEQYF	TGCGCCAGCAGCCCGCGACTATCCTACGAGCAGTACTTC
TRBV19	.	TRBJ1-1	.	CASSPVSRGRTEAFF	TGTGCCAGTAGTCCCGTTTCCAGGGGTCGCACTGAAGCTTTCTTT
TRBV28	.	TRBJ1-5	TRBD1	CASSFRDSVQPQHF	TGTGCCAGCAGTTTTAGGGACAGTGTGCAGCCCCAGCATTTT
TRBV30	.	TRBJ1-4	TRBD1	CAWSVLGQGYNEKLFF	TGTGCCTGGAGTGTTTTAGGACAGGGCTATAATGAAAAACTGTTTTTT
TRBV4-1	.	TRBJ2-7	.	CASSQGAQVTYEQYF	TGCGCCAGCAGCCAAGGTGCGCAGGTTACCTACGAGCAGTACTTC
TRBV4-2	.	TRBJ2-1	TRBD2	CASSQESPVAGAGGQFF	TGTGCCAGCAGCCAAGAGAGCCCCGTAGCGGGAGCAGGGGGGCAGTTCTTC
TRBV5-8	.	TRBJ1-5	TRBD1	CASSITGTGNQPQHF	TGTGCCAGCAGCATCACCGGGACAGGAAATCAGCCCCAGCATTTT
TRBV4-1	once	TRBJ1-2	.	CASSQLGQMDNYGYTF	TGCGCCAGCAGCCAACTCGGACAGATGGACAACTATGGCTACACCTTC
TRBV5-1	.	TRBJ2-3	TRBD2	CASSRRTSGSVTDTQYF	TGCGCCAGCAGCAGGAGGACTAGCGGGAGTGTCACAGATACGCAGTATTTT
TRBV7-8	.	TRBJ2-3	TRBD2	CASSLLAGGLTDTQYF	TGTGCCAGCAGCTTATTGGCGGGAGGACTCACAGATACGCAGTATTTT
TRBV6-5	.	TRBJ2-5	.	CASSYRGGAGETQYF	TGTGCCAGCAGTTACAGGGGTGGGGCTGGGGAGACCCAGTACTTC
TRBV6-6	.	TRBJ1-1	TRBD1	CASRGNQGAKNTEAFF	TGTGCCAGCAGGGGTAACCAGGGGGCTAAGAACACTGAAGCTTTCTTT
TRBV7-3	.	TRBJ2-4	.	CASSLEPRDIQYF	TGTGCCAGCAGCTTAGAGCCACGGGACATTCAGTACTTC
TRBV4-1	.	TRBJ2-1	TRBD2	CASSQDWASGRPDNEQFF	TGCGCCAGCAGCCAAGATTGGGCTAGCGGGAGGCCCGACAATGAGCAGTTCTTC
TRBV14	.	TRBJ2-1	.	CASSQDQLGRLDEQFF	TGTGCCAGCAGCCAAGATCAACTAGGGCGATTGGATGAGCAGTTCTTC
TRBV4-1	.	TRBJ2-7	.	CASSQGLAGLEEQYF	TGCGCCAGCAGCCAAGGTCTAGCTGGTTTAGAAGAGCAGTACTTC
TRBV19	.	TRBJ1-5	TRBD1	CASSRKGQGGNQPQHF	TGTGCCAGTAGTCGAAAGGGACAGGGTGGCAATCAGCCCCAGCATTTT
TRBV13	.	TRBJ2-3	TRBD2	CASSESLGVRETDTQYF	TGTGCCAGCAGCGAAAGTCTTGGGGTGCGGGAGACAGATACGCAGTATTTT
TRBV15	.	TRBJ1-4	.	CATSREEAGGEKLFF	TGTGCCACCAGCAGAGAAGAGGCGGGAGGTGAAAAACTGTTTTTT
TRBV7-8	.	TRBJ2-1	.	CASSVGGVVNEQFF	TGTGCCAGCAGCGTAGGCGGGGTGGTGAATGAGCAGTTCTTC
TRBV5-4	.	TRBJ2-5	TRBD2	CASSSGSGSLGQYF	TGTGCCAGCAGCTCTGGTAGCGGGAGCTTAGGCCAGTACTTC
TRBV28	.	TRBJ1-4	TRBD1	CASTDRGKIEKLFF	TGTGCCAGCACCGACAGGGGAAAAATCGAAAAACTGTTTTTT
TRBV5-1	.	TRBJ2-5	.	CASSLGQSQETQYF	TGCGCCAGCAGCTTGGGACAGTCCCAAGAGACCCAGTACTTC
TRBV7-9	.	TRBJ2-3	.	CASSLVEEPDTQYF	TGTGCCAGCAGCTTAGTAGAGGAGCCAGATACGCAGTATTTT
TRBV27	.	TRBJ2-7	.	CASSPTVHEQYF	TGTGCCAGCAGTCCGACAGTTCACGAGCAGTACTTC
TRBV27	.	TRBJ1-4	TRBD1	CASSFQGAGEKLFF	TGTGCCAGCAGTTTTCAGGGGGCGGGTGAAAAACTGTTTTTT
TRBV18	.	TRBJ1-4	.	CASSPRGAYNEKLFF	TGTGCCAGCTCACCCCGCGGGGCTTATAATGAAAAACTGTTTTTT
TRBV6-5	.	TRBJ2-3	TRBD1	CASSLQGGDTDTQYF	TGTGCCAGCAGCTTACAGGGGGGAGACACAGATACGCAGTATTTT
TRBV7-6	.	TRBJ2-5	.	CASSLISVQETQYF	TGTGCCAGCAGCTTAATCTCGGTACAAGAGACCCAGTACTTC
TRBV6-4	.	TRBJ2-7	.	CASSDSIAWGDHEQYF	TGTGCCAGCAGTGACTCGATTGCGTGGGGAGACCACGAGCAGTACTTC
TRBV7-9	.	TRBJ2-1	TRBD1	CASSSRQGSSSYNEQFF	TGTGCCAGCAGCTCCCGACAGGGGTCGAGCTCCTACAATGAGCAGTTCTTC
TRBV18	.	TRBJ1-1	TRBD1	CASSPWTGAPFF	TGTGCCAGCTCACCATGGACAGGCGCCCCTTTCTTT
TRBV7-9	.	TRBJ2-1	TRBD2	CASSPPTSGRGFYNEQFF	TGTGCCAGCAGCCCACCGACTAGCGGGAGGGGTTTTTACAATGAGCAGTTCTTC
TRBV28	.	TRBJ1-5	.	CASSLPQDQPQHF	TGTGCCAGCAGTTTACCCCAGGATCAGCCCCAGCATTTT
TRBV9	.	TRBJ1-3	.	CASSDPDSARGNTIYF	TGTGCCAGCAGCGATCCTGACAGCGCCCGTGGAAACACCATATATTTT
TRBV25-1	.	TRBJ2-7	.	CARGRAHEQYF	TGTGCCAGGGGCAGGGCCCACGAGCAGTACTTC
TRBV29-1	.	TRBJ2-7	TRBD2	CSVGTSGYEQYF	TGCAGCGTTGGGACTAGCGGCTACGAGCAGTACTTC
TRBV5-5	.	TRBJ2-7	.	CASSPRTKTYEQYF	TGTGCCAGCAGCCCGCGGACAAAGACCTACGAGCAGTACTTC
TRBV28	.	TRBJ2-7	.	CASSEVADYEQYF	TGTGCCAGCAGTGAAGTAGCGGACTACGAGCAGTACTTC
TRBV5-1	.	TRBJ2-3	TRBD2	CASSLSVIAGAPDTQYF	TGCGCCAGCAGCTTATCTGTCATAGCGGGGGCGCCAGATACGCAGTATTTT
TRBV6-5	.	TRBJ2-5	TRBD2	CASSYRRTSGLETQYF	TGTGCCAGCAGTTATCGTCGGACTAGCGGGTTGGAGACCCAGTACTTC
TRBV19	few	TRBJ2-1	TRBD2	CASSLRDYSYNEQFF	TGTGCCAGTAGCCTCCGGGACTACTCCTACAATGAGCAGTTCTTC
TRBV19	.	TRBJ1-5	.	CASNLGVEQPQHF	TGTGCCAGTAATTTAGGGGTGGAACAGCCCCAGCATTTT
TRBV4-1	.	TRBJ2-1	.	CASSQESTDEQFF	TGCGCCAGCAGCCAAGAATCTACGGATGAGCAGTTCTTC
TRBV15	.	TRBJ1-4	TRBD1	CATSIRQGKGEKLFF	TGTGCCACCAGCATACGACAGGGAAAAGGTGAAAAACTGTTTTTT
TRBV6-5	.	TRBJ1-2	TRBD1	CASSARTGGVYGYTF	TGTGCCAGCAGTGCGCGGACAGGGGGCGTATATGGCTACACCTTC
TRBV7-2	once	TRBJ2-5	TRBD2	CASSILAGGPHQETQYF	TGTGCCAGCAGCATACTAGCGGGAGGACCTCACCAAGAGACCCAGTACTTC